This T cell receptor beta chain was recorded in a study of T cells expressing NK-cell markers. Study-wide background: In sorted CD3+CD56+NKG2C+, CD3+CD56+NKG2C- and CD3+CD56-NKG2C+ T cells, TCR beta repertoires were obtained.

TCR beta cDNA was generated via 5'RACE template switching incorporating UMIs. Reprocessing the 5' RACE reads, TCRdb reports a single entry for every CDR3 protein and omits DNA. The table lists just under 150,000 distinct CDR3 sequences. The CDR3 is 19 residues long. Per the germline V gene, CDR1 is MNHEY and CDR2 is SVGAGI. The rearrangement joins TRBV6-5 to TRBJ2-6; TCRdb picks TRBD1, but there is no DNA to check that call. Material for sequencing was blood T cells: a sorted CD56 or NKG2C T cell subset, CD4+ or CD8+ T cells, or bulk PBMC T cells (not recorded which). This receptor was obtained from a man aged 18 to 30 in good health. The CDR3 here is CASSYFLGDRGPGANVLTF.